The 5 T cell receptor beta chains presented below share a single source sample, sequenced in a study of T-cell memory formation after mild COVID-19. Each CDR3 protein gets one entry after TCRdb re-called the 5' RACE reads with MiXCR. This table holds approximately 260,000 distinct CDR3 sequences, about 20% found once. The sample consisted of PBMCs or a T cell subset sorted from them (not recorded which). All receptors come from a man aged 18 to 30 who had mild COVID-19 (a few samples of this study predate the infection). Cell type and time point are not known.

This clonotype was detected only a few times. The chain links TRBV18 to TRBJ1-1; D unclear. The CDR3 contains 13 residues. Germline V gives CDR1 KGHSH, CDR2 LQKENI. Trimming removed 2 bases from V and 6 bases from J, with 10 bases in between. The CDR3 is CASSPIIMAEAFF. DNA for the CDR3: TGTGCCAGCTCACCAATAATAATGGCTGAAGCTTTCTTT.

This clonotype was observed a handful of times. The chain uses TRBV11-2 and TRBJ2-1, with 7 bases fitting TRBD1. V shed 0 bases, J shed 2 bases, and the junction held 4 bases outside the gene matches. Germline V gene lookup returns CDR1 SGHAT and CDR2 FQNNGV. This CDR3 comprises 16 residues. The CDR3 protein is CASSLDLGGTYNEQFF. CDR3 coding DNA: TGTGCCAGCAGCTTAGATTTAGGGGGCACCTACAATGAGCAGTTCTTC.

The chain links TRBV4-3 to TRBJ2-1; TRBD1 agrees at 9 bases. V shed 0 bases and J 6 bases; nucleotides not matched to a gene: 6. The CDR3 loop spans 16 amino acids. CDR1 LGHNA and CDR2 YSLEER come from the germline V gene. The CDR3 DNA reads TGCGCCAGCAGCCAAGAGTTGGGACAGGGTATCAATGAGCAGTTCTTC. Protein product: CASSQELGQGINEQFF.

The CDR3 DNA reads TGTGCCATCAGTGATATAACAGGCGACGGAGGCGGCTACACCTTC. This codes for CAISDITGDGGGYTF. The chain couples TRBV10-3 to TRBJ1-2, with a tentative D call TRBD1 (5 bases). From germline, CDR1 is ENHRY and CDR2 SYGVKD. The CDR3 has 15 residues. V was cut by 3 bases and J by 8 bases, with 19 bases left in between.

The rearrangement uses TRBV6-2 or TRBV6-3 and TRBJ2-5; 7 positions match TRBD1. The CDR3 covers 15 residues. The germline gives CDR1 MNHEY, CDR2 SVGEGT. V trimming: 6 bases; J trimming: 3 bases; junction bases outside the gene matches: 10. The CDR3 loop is CASSLTGRPEETQYF. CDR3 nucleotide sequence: TGTGCCAGCAGCTTGACAGGGCGACCGGAAGAGACCCAGTACTTC.